This T cell receptor (beta chain) was sequenced in a study of spatial heterogeneity in lung cancer. Study information: In raw reads, more than 9.5 appearances on average were recorded for each unique TCR and UMI combination.

Every molecule of TCR cDNA had its own unique molecular identifier. A single record per CDR3 protein comes from TCRdb applying MiXCR to the 5' RACE reads. The table lists tens of thousands of distinct CDR3 sequences, approximately 12% of them singletons, with approximately 39% in the top ten. The sample's time point: sample taken at primary tumor resection. Without sorting, whole RNA was sequenced from tumor, nontumor lung or frozen PBMC. Study outcomes and limitations: Ubiquitous expanded tumor TCRs were observed in blood more at resection than follow-up.

The CDR3 loop spans 17 amino acids. V lost 5 bases and J 5 bases, leaving 19 bases between the germline ends. Germline loops: CDR1 SGHVS, CDR2 FNYEAQ. Turning to this clonotype: Its matching antigen is unknown.

This specimen consisted of PBMCs, obtained at surgery. This clonotype originated in a male donor with early-stage non-small cell lung cancer. The chain has TRBV7-6 and TRBJ1-6, with D possibly matching TRBD1 (6 bases). The CDR3 sequence: CASSAWTERTNNSPLHF. DNA of the CDR3: TGTGCCAGCAGCGCATGGACAGAAAGAACAAATAATTCACCCCTCCACTTT.